This entry is about one TCR beta chain. CD8+ and CD4+ T cells from blood underwent TCR beta sequencing, which was carried out in a high-throughput format. The CD8+ and CD4+ T cells were isolated magnetically using a negative isolation approach, whereas the TEMRA cells were enriched by FACS. The sample comes from a study of CD8 T cells in Susac syndrome. The CDR3 runs 15 residues. The V gene's germline CDR1 is MGHRA and CDR2 YSYEKL. V was clipped by 1 base and J by 0 bases, with 4 bases between them. When the RNA was reverse transcribed, random hexamers were used with an input of 0.5 to 1 ug. The TCR beta CDR3 was amplified by immunoSEQ multiplex PCR across 54 Vbeta, 13 Jbeta. TCRdb re-analysed the immunoSEQ multiplex PCR reads in MiXCR, keeping a single row per CDR3 protein. The sample carries around 120,000 distinct CDR3 sequences, around 94% recorded once.

This sequence was found in a human donor with multiple sclerosis. V gene TRBV4-1 combines with J gene TRBJ2-6; D gene ambiguous. Sequencing was performed on CD4+ T cells from PBMCs. CDR3: CASSQVTSGANVLTF. The CDR3 region has the DNA TGCGCCAGCAGCCAAGTAACCTCTGGGGCCAACGTCCTGACTTTC.